Shown below are 24 T cell receptor beta chains from a single sample sequenced in a study of blood T cell repertoires in COVID-19. The table came from immunoSEQ multiplex PCR; TCRdb's copy has only in-frame clones and leaves some out. This table holds approximately 500,000 clones, more than 75% found once. The specimen sequenced was PBMCs or T cells enriched from blood (not recorded which). The source of these receptors is a woman aged 40 to 55 who had recovered from COVID-19.

The V and J genes are TRBV7-9 and TRBJ2-7; 11 positions agree with TRBD1. Looked up from germline, CDR1 is SEHNR and CDR2 is FQNEAQ (reference sequence). V gave up 4 bases and J gave up 4 bases; unmatched junction bases: 12. The CDR3 totals 17 residues. The CDR3 DNA reads as TGTGCCAGCAGCTCATGGACAGGGGGCTATCAAGGGTACGAGCAGTACTTC. Residues: CASSSWTGGYQGYEQYF.

This chain connects TRBV27 to TRBJ1-2, with no clear D. The germline V and J ends were trimmed by 5 bases and 3 bases, with 13 bases remaining between them. CDR1 and CDR2 (germline): MNHEY, SMNVEV (reference sequence). The CDR3 has 14 amino acids. The CDR3 nucleotides read TGTGCCAGCAGTCCAGATCAATTCTACTATGGCTACACCTTC. It is translated as CASSPDQFYYGYTF.

This chain joins TRBV10-1 and TRBJ2-1; 8 bases are shared with TRBD2. The CDR3 loop spans 15 amino acids. V lost 2 bases and J lost 8; bases outside the gene matches: 8. The germline CDR1 and CDR2 sequences are WNHNN and SYGVQD (reference sequence). CDR3 residues: CASSEDGGRWDEQFF. The CDR3, as DNA: TGCGCCAGCAGTGAGGATGGCGGGAGGTGGGATGAGCAGTTCTTC.

The rearrangement links TRBV15 to TRBJ2-1, with no clear D. V lost 2 bases, J lost 0 bases, and 8 bases lay in between. Germline V gives CDR1 LNHNV, CDR2 YYDKDF (reference sequence). The CDR3 sequence is 15 residues long. This CDR3 reads CATSRIKSSYNEQFF. The CDR3 coding sequence is TGTGCCACCAGCAGAATAAAGAGCTCCTACAATGAGCAGTTCTTC. Based on the CDR3 plus reference TRBV15 and TRBJ2-1, the full variable domain is DAMVIQNPRYQVTQFGKPVTLSCSQTLNHNVMYWYQQKSSQAPKLLFHYYDKDFNNEADTPDNFQSRRPNTSFCFLDIRSPGLGDTAMYLCATSRIKSSYNEQFFGPGTRLTVL.

The chain uses TRBV7-9 and TRBJ1-1; D possibly corresponds to TRBD1 (5 bases). CDR1 SEHNR and CDR2 FQNEAQ come from the germline V gene (reference sequence). V lost 7 bases to trimming and J lost 3 bases, with 15 bases between them. This CDR3 region has 14 residues. DNA for the CDR3: TGTGCCAGCATCAAAAATAGGGGCGACACTGAAGCTTTCTTT. Translating it yields CASIKNRGDTEAFF.

The rearrangement joins TRBV9 to TRBJ1-3; D is perhaps TRBD1 (6 bases). Germline CDR1 reads SGDLS; CDR2 reads YYNGEE. The CDR3 totals 15 residues. V lost 2 bases and J 0 bases, leaving 9 bases between the germline ends. CDR3 sequence reads: CASSVATGSGNTIYF. DNA for the CDR3: TGTGCCAGCAGCGTTGCGACAGGCTCTGGAAACACCATATATTTT.

This chain joins TRBV19 and TRBJ1-2; 8 nucleotides match TRBD1. CDR1 is LNHDA and CDR2 is SQIVND in the germline V gene (reference sequence). V gave up 5 bases and J gave up 3 bases; unmatched junction bases: 11. CDR3 length: 16 amino acids. The CDR3 DNA follows: TGTGCCAGTAGTCTCCGCAGGGGGCTTTTTGACTATGGCTACACCTTC. Amino acid sequence: CASSLRRGLFDYGYTF.

The rearrangement uses TRBV5-1 and TRBJ2-2; 9 bases fit TRBD2. CDR3 length equals 16 residues. Trimming cost V 3 bases and J 3 bases; bases outside gene matches: 6. Germline CDR1 SGHRS, CDR2 YFSETQ. The CDR3 DNA reads TGCGCCAGCAGCTACTTAGCGGGAGTTGACACCGGGGAGCTGTTTTTT. Protein: CASSYLAGVDTGELFF.

On this clone itself: This may be a read error: a much more frequent sequence differs by one nucleotide. This sample includes further DNA sequences coding for the same CDR3. This chain links TRBV4-3 with TRBJ1-1; D gene unclear. The CDR3 extends over 13 amino acids. CDR1 is LGHNA and CDR2 is YSLEER in the germline V gene. Trimming stripped 0 bases from V and 1 base from J, with 3 bases between. CDR3 residues: CASSQDRNTEAFF. In DNA, the CDR3 is TGCGCCAGCAGCCAAGATAGGAACACTGAAGCTTTCTTT.

The rearrangement joins TRBV5-4 to TRBJ1-1; possible D gene TRBD1, 5 bases. Between the trimmed V and J ends, which lost 6 bases and 0 bases, there was a span of 12 bases. CDR1 is SGHNT and CDR2 is YYREEE in the germline V gene (reference sequence). CDR3 size: 14 residues. As DNA, the CDR3 is TGTGCCAGCACCCCGGGGGGACTGAACACTGAAGCTTTCTTT. Its protein product is CASTPGGLNTEAFF.

The chain uses TRBV7-2 and TRBJ2-1; D might be TRBD2 (6 bases). Between the trimmed V and J ends, which lost 5 bases and 6 bases, there was a span of 11 bases. This CDR3 has 13 amino acids. From germline, CDR1 is SGHTA and CDR2 FQGNSA. CDR3 sequence (DNA): TGTGCCAGCAGCGCGGGGACTCTCAATGAGCAGTTCTTC. Protein sequence: CASSAGTLNEQFF.

The chain employs TRBV5-1 and TRBJ2-2; possibly TRBD2 for D (6 bases). The CDR3 extends over 16 amino acids. V lost 0 bases to trimming and J lost 4 bases, with 13 bases between them. The germline gives CDR1 SGHRS, CDR2 YFSETQ. This CDR3 reads CASSLEPSDRTGELFF. Here the CDR3 DNA reads TGCGCCAGCAGCTTGGAGCCTAGCGACCGCACCGGGGAGCTGTTTTTT.

The rearrangement joins TRBV7-2 to TRBJ1-3; no clear D. There are 16 residues in the CDR3. V lost 0 bases and J lost 12, with 21 bases in between. Germline V gives CDR1 SGHTA, CDR2 FQGNSA. The DNA of the CDR3 is TGTGCCAGCAGCTTAGCGGCTCCTCTTTTGGAACGGAGCATATATTTT. Its protein is CASSLAAPLLERSIYF.

V gene TRBV27 combines with J gene TRBJ2-7, with D tentatively TRBD1 (7 bases). V dropped 5 bases and J dropped 3 bases, with 14 bases sitting between them. This CDR3 contains 14 residues. Germline-derived CDR1 and CDR2 are MNHEY and SMNVEV (reference sequence). The CDR3 reads CASSPQGGVYEQYF. CDR3 DNA sequence: TGTGCCAGCAGTCCCCAGGGGGGAGTCTACGAGCAGTACTTC.

V and J are TRBV9 and TRBJ2-6; the match to TRBD2 covers 10 bases. The CDR3 spans 19 residues. J lost 0 bases, V lost 3 bases, and 9 bases had no gene match. Germline V gives CDR1 SGDLS, CDR2 YYNGEE. Written as DNA, the CDR3 is TGTGCCAGCAGCGCCCACCGGACTAGCGGACTCTCTGGGGCCAACGTCCTGACTTTC. Protein sequence: CASSAHRTSGLSGANVLTF.

The DNA of the CDR3 is TGTGCCAGCAGCCAAGATTCTCACTTAGAGCGGTCTGGAAACACCATATATTTT. It specifies CASSQDSHLERSGNTIYF. The chain carries TRBV4-2 and TRBJ1-3, with D unresolved. V dropped 0 bases and J dropped 1 base, with 16 bases sitting between them. Germline V gene lookup returns CDR1 LGHNA and CDR2 YNFKEQ. CDR3 length: 18 amino acids.

The chain employs TRBV7-2 and TRBJ1-1; no definite D call. Germline assignment: CDR1 SGHTA and CDR2 FQGNSA. The CDR3 length is 15 residues. Deletions cut 2 bases from V and 0 bases from J, with 10 bases between. The CDR3: CASSLLAAMNTEAFF. DNA of the CDR3: TGTGCCAGCAGCTTACTAGCAGCCATGAACACTGAAGCTTTCTTT.

The gene calls are TRBV20-1 and TRBJ1-5; no clear D. The germline gives CDR1 DFQATT, CDR2 SNEGSKA (reference sequence). V lost 3 bases, J lost 1 base, and 7 bases lay in between. The CDR3 totals 13 residues. The CDR3 region has the DNA TGCAGTGCTAGTGTATTGAGCAATCAGCCCCAGCATTTT. It translates to CSASVLSNQPQHF.

The chain is built from TRBV4-3 and TRBJ1-4; maybe TRBD1 (5 bases). V gave up 1 base and J gave up 0 bases, with 15 bases separating them. The CDR3 covers 18 residues. Per germline, CDR1 LGHNA and CDR2 YSLEER. CDR3 bases: TGCGCCAGCAGCCAAGGCCGGATGCAGGGCCCAACTAATGAAAAACTGTTTTTT. Translated: CASSQGRMQGPTNEKLFF.

The chain combines TRBV5-8 with TRBJ2-7, with TRBD1 as a possible D gene (6 bases). V shed 3 bases and J shed 4 bases, with 14 bases lying between them. Germline lookup yields CDR1 SGHTS and CDR2 YDEGEE. CDR3 length equals 14 residues. Here the CDR3 DNA reads TGTGCCAGCAGCTCCCCAGGGGAACAGTACGAGCAGTACTTC. Translated: CASSSPGEQYEQYF.

The chain has TRBV23-1 and TRBJ2-6; 11 bases agree with TRBD1. TRBV23-1 is an open reading frame whose function is uncertain. V lost 6 bases to trimming and J lost 2 bases; unmatched junction nucleotides: 9. This CDR3 contains 18 residues. CDR3 nucleotides: TGCGCCAGCAGGTCTAGGACAGGGGGCTTAACTGGGGCCAACGTCCTGACTTTC. Protein product: CASRSRTGGLTGANVLTF.

The chain carries TRBV30 and TRBJ2-5; D is possibly TRBD2 (5 bases). The CDR3 length is 13 residues. Germline assignment: CDR1 GTSNPN and CDR2 SVGIG (reference sequence). The ends were cut back, 2 bases at V and 5 bases at J, with 12 bases in the middle. The CDR3 bases are TGTGCCTGGAGTAAAGGCGGGCGGGAGACCCAGTACTTC. Translating it yields CAWSKGGRETQYF.

The chain recombines TRBV6-5 with TRBJ2-7, with 8 positions matching TRBD2. The germline gives CDR1 MNHEY, CDR2 SVGAGI. With V trimmed by 2 bases and J by 1 base, 4 bases remained unmatched. This CDR3 is built from 15 residues. DNA of the CDR3: TGTGCCAGCAGTTACGCGGGGGGCACGTCCTACGAGCAGTACTTC. Residues: CASSYAGGTSYEQYF.

This rearrangement joins TRBV18 to TRBJ1-2, with 10 bases identical to TRBD1. V was pared by 7 bases and J by 1 base, with 6 bases of the junction left unmatched. The CDR3 contains 15 residues. From germline, CDR1 is KGHSH and CDR2 LQKENI. The CDR3 protein is CASYHRDRGNYGYTF. The DNA for the CDR3 is TGTGCCAGCTATCACCGGGACAGGGGTAACTATGGCTACACCTTC.